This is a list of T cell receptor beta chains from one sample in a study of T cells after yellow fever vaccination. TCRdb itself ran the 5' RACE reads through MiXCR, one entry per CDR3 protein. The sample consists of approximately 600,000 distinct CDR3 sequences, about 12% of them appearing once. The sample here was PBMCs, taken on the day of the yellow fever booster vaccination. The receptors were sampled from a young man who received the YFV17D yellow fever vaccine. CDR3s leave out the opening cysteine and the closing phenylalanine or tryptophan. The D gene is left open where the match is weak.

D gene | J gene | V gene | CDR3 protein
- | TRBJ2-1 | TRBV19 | ASSPHMAGAINEQF
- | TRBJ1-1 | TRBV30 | AWVFQTNTEAF
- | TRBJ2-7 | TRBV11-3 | ASSLVPNEQY
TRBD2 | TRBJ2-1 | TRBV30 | AWGPPTSGGNNEQF
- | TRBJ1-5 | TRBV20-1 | SAGKGNQPQH
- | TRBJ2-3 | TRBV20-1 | SAPRGKGNTQY
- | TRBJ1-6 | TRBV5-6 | ASSQLNSPLH
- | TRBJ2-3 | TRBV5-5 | ASSPGIYLSTDTQY
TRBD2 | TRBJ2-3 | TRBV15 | ATSGGRVGTDTQY
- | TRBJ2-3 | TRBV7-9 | ASSLSKTNTQY